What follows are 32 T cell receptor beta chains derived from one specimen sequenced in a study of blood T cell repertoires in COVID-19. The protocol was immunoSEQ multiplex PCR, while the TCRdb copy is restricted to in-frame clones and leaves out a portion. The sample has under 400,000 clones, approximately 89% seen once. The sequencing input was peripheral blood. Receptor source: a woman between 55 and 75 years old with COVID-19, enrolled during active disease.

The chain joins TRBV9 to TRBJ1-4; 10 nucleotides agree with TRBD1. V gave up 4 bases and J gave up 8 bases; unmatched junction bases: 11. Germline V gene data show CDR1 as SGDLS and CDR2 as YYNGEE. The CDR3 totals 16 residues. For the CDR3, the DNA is TGTGCCAGCAGCTCCCGGGGGGACAGGGGAGGCGAAAAACTGTTTTTT. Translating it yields CASSSRGDRGGEKLFF.

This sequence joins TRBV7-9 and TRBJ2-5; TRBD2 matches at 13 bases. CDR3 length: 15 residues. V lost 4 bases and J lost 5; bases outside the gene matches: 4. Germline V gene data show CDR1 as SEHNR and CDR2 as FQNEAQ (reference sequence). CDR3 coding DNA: TGTGCCAGCAGCTCGACTAGCGGGGGGTCTGAGACCCAGTACTTC. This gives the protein CASSSTSGGSETQYF. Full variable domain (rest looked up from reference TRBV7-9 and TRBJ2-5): DTGVSQNPRHKITKRGQNVTFRCDPISEHNRLYWYRQTLGQGPEFLTYFQNEAQLEKSRLLSDRFSAERPKGSFSTLEIQRTEQGDSAMYLCASSSTSGGSETQYFGPGTRLLVL.

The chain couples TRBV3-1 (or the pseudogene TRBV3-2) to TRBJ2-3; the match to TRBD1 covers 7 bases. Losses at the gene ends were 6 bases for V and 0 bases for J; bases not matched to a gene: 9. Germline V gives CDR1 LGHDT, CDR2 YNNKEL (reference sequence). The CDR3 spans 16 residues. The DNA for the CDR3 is TGTGCCAGCAGACCAACCGGGACAGTAAGCACAGATACGCAGTATTTT. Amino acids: CASRPTGTVSTDTQYF.

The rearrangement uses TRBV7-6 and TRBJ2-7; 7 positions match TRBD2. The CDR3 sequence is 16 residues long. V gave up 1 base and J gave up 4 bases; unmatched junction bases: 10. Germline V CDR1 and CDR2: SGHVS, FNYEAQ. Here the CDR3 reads CASSLGTPGGGYEQYF. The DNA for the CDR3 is TGTGCCAGCAGCTTAGGTACTCCGGGGGGTGGATACGAGCAGTACTTC.

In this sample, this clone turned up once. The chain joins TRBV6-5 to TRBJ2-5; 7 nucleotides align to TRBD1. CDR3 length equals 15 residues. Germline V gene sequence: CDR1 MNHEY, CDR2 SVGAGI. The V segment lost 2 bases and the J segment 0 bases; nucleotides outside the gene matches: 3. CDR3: CASSYETGNQETQYF. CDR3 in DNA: TGTGCCAGCAGTTACGAGACAGGGAACCAAGAGACCCAGTACTTC.

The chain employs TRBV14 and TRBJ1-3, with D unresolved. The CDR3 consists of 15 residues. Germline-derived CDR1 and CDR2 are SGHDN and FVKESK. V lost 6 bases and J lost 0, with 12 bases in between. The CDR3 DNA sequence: TGTGCCAGCAGTCTACAGCACCTCTCTGGAAACACCATATATTTT. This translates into CASSLQHLSGNTIYF.

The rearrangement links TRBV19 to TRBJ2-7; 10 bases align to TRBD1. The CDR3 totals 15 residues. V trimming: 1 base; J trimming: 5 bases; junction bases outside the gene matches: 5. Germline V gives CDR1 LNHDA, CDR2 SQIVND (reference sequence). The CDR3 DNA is TGTGCCAGTAGTATAGCTCAGACAGGGGGCAACGAGCAGTACTTC. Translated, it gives CASSIAQTGGNEQYF.

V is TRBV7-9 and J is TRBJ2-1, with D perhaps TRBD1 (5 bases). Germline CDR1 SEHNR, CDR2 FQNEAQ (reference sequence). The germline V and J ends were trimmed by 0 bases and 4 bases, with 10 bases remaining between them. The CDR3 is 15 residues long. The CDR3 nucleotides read TGTGCCAGCAGCTTAGCAGGGGCTCGATACAATGAGCAGTTCTTC. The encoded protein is CASSLAGARYNEQFF.

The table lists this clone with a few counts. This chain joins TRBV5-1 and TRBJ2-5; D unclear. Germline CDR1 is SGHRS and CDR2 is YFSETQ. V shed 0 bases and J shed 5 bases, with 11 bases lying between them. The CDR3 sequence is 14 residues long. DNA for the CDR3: TGCGCCAGCAGCTTGGCCAACTATCGGGAGACCCAGTACTTC. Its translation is CASSLANYRETQYF.

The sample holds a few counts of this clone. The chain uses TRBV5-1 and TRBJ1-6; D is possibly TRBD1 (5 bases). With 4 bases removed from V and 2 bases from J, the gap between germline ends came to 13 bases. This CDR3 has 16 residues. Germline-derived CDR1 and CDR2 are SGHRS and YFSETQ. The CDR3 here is CASSTGGAAYNSPLHF. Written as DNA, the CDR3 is TGCGCCAGCAGCACCGGAGGGGCCGCCTATAATTCACCCCTCCACTTT.

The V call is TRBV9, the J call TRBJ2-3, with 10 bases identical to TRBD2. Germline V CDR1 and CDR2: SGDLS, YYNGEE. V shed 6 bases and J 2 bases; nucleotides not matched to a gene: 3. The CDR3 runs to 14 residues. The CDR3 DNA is TGTGCCAGCAATAGCGGGGGGAACACAGATACGCAGTATTTT. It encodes CASNSGGNTDTQYF.

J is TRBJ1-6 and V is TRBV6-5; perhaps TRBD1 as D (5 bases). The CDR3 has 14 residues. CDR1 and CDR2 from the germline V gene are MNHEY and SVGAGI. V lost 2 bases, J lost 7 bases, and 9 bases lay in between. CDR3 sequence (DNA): TGTGCCAGCAGTTACGCAGGGATAAATTCACCCCTCCACTTT. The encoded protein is CASSYAGINSPLHF.

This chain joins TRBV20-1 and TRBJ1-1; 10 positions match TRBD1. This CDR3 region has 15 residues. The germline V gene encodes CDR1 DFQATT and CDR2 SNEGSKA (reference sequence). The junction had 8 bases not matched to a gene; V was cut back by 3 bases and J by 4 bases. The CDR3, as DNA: TGCAGTGCTAGTAGGGACAGGGGTAGGGCCACTGAAGCTTTCTTT. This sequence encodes CSASRDRGRATEAFF.

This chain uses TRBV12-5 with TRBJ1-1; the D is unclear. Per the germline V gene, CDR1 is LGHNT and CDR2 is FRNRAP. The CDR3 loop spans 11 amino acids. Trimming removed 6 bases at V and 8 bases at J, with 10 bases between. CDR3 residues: CASGPGIEAFF. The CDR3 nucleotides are TGTGCTAGTGGGCCAGGTATCGAAGCTTTCTTT.

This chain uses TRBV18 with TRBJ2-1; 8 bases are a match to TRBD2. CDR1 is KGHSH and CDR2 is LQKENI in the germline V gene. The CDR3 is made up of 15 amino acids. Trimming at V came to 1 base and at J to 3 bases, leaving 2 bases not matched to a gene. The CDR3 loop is CASSPRAGDYNEQFF. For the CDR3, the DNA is TGTGCCAGCTCACCACGAGCGGGGGACTACAATGAGCAGTTCTTC.

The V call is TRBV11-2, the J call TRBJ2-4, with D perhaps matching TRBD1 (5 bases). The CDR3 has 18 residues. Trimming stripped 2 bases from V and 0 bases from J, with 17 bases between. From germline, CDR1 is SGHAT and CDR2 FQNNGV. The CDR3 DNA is TGTGCCAGCAGCTTAAGGGGCAGTTCTTACCTAGCCAAAAACATTCAGTACTTC. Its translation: CASSLRGSSYLAKNIQYF.

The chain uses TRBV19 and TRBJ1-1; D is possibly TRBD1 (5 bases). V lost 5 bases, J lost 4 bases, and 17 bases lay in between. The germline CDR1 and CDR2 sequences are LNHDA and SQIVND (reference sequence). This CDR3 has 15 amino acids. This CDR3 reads CASSPWGGGSTEAFF. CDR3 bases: TGTGCCAGTAGTCCATGGGGGGGTGGAAGCACTGAAGCTTTCTTT.

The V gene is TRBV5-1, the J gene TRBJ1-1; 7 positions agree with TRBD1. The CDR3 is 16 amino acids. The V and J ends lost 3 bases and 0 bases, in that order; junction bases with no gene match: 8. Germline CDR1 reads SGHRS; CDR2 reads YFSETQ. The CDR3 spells CASSWGTALLNTEAFF. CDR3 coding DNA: TGCGCCAGCAGCTGGGGGACAGCACTTTTGAACACTGAAGCTTTCTTT.

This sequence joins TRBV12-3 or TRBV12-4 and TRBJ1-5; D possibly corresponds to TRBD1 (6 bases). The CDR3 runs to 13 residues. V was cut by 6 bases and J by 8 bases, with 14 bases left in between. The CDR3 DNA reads TGTGCCAGCAGCCAACAGGGTAGGGAGCCCCAGCATTTT. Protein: CASSQQGREPQHF.

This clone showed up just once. The CDR3 protein is CASSLGDRVNSPLHF. CDR3 DNA sequence: TGTGCCAGCAGTTTGGGTGACAGGGTCAATTCACCCCTCCACTTT. The chain employs TRBV28 and TRBJ1-6; 7 positions agree with TRBD1. This CDR3 is 15 amino acids long. CDR1 and CDR2 from the germline V gene are MDHEN and SYDVKM. The V and J ends lost 3 bases and 7 bases, in that order; junction bases with no gene match: 6.

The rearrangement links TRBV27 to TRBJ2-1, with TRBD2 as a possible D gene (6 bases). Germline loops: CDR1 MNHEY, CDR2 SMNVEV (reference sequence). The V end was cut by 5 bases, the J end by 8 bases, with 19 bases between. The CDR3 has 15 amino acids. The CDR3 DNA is TGTGCCAGCAGTCCCCTAGATGGTAGCGGCGATGAGCAGTTCTTC. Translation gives CASSPLDGSGDEQFF.

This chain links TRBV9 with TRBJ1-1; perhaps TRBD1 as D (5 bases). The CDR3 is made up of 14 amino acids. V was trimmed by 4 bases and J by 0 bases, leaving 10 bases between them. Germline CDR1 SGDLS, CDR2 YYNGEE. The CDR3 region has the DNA TGTGCCAGCAGCACAAGACAGTTGAACACTGAAGCTTTCTTT. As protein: CASSTRQLNTEAFF. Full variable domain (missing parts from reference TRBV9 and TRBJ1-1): DSGVTQTPKHLITATGQRVTLRCSPRSGDLSVYWYQQSLDQGLQFLIQYYNGEERAKGNILERFSAQQFPDLHSELNLSSLELGDSALYFCASSTRQLNTEAFFGQGTRLTVV.

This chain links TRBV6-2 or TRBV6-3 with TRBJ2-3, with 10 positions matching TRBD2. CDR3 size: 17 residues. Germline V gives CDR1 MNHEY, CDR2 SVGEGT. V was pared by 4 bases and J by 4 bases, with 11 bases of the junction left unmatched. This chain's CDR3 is CASSSLGLAGGADTQYF. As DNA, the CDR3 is TGTGCCAGCAGTTCGCTCGGTTTAGCGGGGGGCGCAGATACGCAGTATTTT.

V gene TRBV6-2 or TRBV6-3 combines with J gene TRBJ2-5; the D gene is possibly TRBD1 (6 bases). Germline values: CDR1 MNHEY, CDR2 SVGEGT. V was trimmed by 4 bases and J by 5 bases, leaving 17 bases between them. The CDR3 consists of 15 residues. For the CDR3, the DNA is TGTGCCAGCAGTTGGCAGGGGATTTTGGGGGAGACCCAGTACTTC. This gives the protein CASSWQGILGETQYF.

The chain's CDR3 is CASSVGQGGGYGYTF. CDR3 nucleotides: TGTGCCAGCAGCGTAGGACAGGGGGGAGGCTATGGCTACACCTTC. The chain uses TRBV9 and TRBJ1-2, with 9 bases aligning to TRBD1. Germline V gives CDR1 SGDLS, CDR2 YYNGEE. Trimming at V came to 0 bases and at J to 4 bases, leaving 4 bases not matched to a gene. The CDR3 totals 15 residues.

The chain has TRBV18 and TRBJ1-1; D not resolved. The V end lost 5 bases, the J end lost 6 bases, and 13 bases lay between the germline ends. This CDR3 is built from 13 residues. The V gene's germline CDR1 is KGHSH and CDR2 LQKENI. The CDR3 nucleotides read TGTGCCAGCTCAGCGAGGGTTGAGGCTGAAGCTTTCTTT. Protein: CASSARVEAEAFF.

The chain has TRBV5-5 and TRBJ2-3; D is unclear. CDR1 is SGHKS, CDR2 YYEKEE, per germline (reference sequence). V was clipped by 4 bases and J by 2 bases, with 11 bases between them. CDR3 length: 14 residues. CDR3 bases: TGTGCCAGCAGCAGGCAGGCGACCACAGATACGCAGTATTTT. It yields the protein CASSRQATTDTQYF.

The CDR3 reads CASSGTVGNQPQHF. In nucleotides, the CDR3 is TGTGCCAGCAGCGGGACTGTGGGCAATCAGCCCCAGCATTTT. The chain employs TRBV7-2 and TRBJ1-5; D perhaps matches TRBD1 (5 bases). This CDR3 contains 14 residues. Trimming stripped 5 bases from V and 2 bases from J, with 10 bases between. Germline loops: CDR1 SGHTA, CDR2 FQGNSA.

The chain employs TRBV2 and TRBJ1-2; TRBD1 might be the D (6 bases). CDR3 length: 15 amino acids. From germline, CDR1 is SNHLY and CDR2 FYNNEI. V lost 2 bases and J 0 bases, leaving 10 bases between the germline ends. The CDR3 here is CASSELRTANYGYTF. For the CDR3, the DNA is TGTGCCAGCAGTGAACTACGGACAGCTAACTATGGCTACACCTTC.

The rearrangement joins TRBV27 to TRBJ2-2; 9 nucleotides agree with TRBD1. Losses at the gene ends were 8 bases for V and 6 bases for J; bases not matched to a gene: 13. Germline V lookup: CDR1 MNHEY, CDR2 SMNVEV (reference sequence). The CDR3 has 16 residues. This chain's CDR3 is CASYRTGTGFAGELFF. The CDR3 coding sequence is TGTGCCAGCTACCGAACCGGGACAGGGTTCGCCGGGGAGCTGTTTTTT.

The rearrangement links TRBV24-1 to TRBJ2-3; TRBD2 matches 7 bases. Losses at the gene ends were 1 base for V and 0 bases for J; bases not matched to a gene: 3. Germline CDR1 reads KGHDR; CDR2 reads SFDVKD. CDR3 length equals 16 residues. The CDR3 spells CATSDFLRGSTDTQYF. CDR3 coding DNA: TGTGCCACCAGTGATTTCTTGCGGGGGAGCACAGATACGCAGTATTTT.

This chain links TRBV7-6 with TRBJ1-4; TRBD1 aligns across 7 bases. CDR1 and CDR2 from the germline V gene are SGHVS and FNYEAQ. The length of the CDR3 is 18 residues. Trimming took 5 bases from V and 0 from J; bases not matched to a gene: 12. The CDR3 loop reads CASSAQTGILSTNEKLFF. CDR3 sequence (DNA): TGTGCCAGCAGCGCCCAGACAGGGATCCTTTCAACTAATGAAAAACTGTTTTTT. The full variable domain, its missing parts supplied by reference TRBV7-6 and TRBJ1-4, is GAGVSQSPRYKVTKRGQDVALRCDPISGHVSLYWYRQALGQGPEFLTYFNYEAQQDKSGLPNDRFSAERPEGSISTLTIQRTEQRDSAMYRCASSAQTGILSTNEKLFFGSGTQLSVL.